One T cell receptor beta chain is described in this entry. The sample is drawn from a study of Graves' ophthalmopathy and Graves' hyperthyroidism. The CDR3 is 15 residues long. CDR1 is MNHNS and CDR2 is SASEGT in the germline V gene. V lost 2 bases to trimming and J lost 3 bases, with 14 bases between them. The study recruited hyperthyroidism patients aged 18 to 65 who were newly diagnosed, under 2 months' duration. Uncontrolled infections, other autoimmune diseases, pregnancy or lactation barred patients from enrollment. Symptoms, serum thyroxine and TRAb, thyroid ultrasound, and orbital computed tomography formed the diagnostic basis. Beta-chain TCR CDR3 regions were amplified from RNA transcripts. First-round RT-PCR relied on HTBI primers, and a second-round multiplex PCR came next. Each CDR3 protein is one row after TCRdb ran MiXCR on the multiplex PCR reads. The sample carries hundreds of thousands of distinct CDR3 sequences, 22% recorded once.

The TCR comes from a woman under 30 with stable Graves' hyperthyroidism. Some clones in this sample may be carry-over from other donors' samples. The sequenced sample consisted of peripheral blood. The chain has TRBV6-1 and TRBJ2-7; unclear D gene. The CDR3: CASSEWFGRNYEQYF. CDR3 nucleotides: TGTGCCAGCAGTGAATGGTTTGGACGGAACTACGAGCAGTACTTC.